The TCR beta chain under discussion was sequenced for a study of blood T cell repertoires in COVID-19. Study information: Samples taken during acute and convalescent COVID-19 were collected in the United States, Italy and Spain. From T cells, B-cell-depleted T cells, or PBMCs came the material, which was cDNA or gDNA.

Followed longitudinally, the Seattle patients had been enrolled during active infection. As handled by the study authors: Estimation of nucleated cell counts was performed using reference gene primer amplification. Produced via immunoSEQ multiplex PCR; TCRdb's table is partial and in-frame only. The V and J calls and clone size come from that table; D and trimming were worked out from the DNA. The data contain some 180,000 clones, approximately 85% of them seen just once; the ten biggest clones take up under 3.5%. Germline V gene lookup returns CDR1 SNHLY and CDR2 FYNNEI. The CDR3 length is 13 residues. Trimming stripped 6 bases from V and 4 bases from J, with 13 bases between.

The chain carries TRBV2 and TRBJ2-7; D uncertain. This TCR was sampled from a woman at least 80 years old with COVID-19, enrolled during active disease. Sequencing used peripheral blood. CDR3 amino acids: CASSLLQEYEQYF. CDR3 coding DNA: TGTGCCAGCAGCTTACTCCAGGAATACGAGCAGTACTTC.